This T cell receptor beta chain was observed in a study of shared clonotypes between healthy human individuals. As concerns this clone: Its specificity is not known.

How the authors handled the data: ImmunoSEQ output held junction-only sequences without quality scores, so filtering differed. TCRdb's copy holds only in-frame clones and misses some; the assay was immunoSEQ multiplex PCR. Clone size and V and J calls were adopted from that table, with D and trimming inferred from the DNA. The sample contains 1 million to 1.3 million clones, approximately 78% of which appear only once. The study, taken as a whole, reports: The study drew on few donors, limiting represented genetic and exposure-history diversity.

Per germline, CDR1 PRHDT and CDR2 FYEKMQ (reference sequence). The CDR3 is made up of 13 amino acids. Deletions cut 7 bases from V and 5 bases from J, with 14 bases between. This chain joins TRBV13 and TRBJ2-5; D is undetermined. The origin of this receptor is a young man in good health. Some clones in this sample may be carry-over from other donors' samples. Sequenced: memory CD4+ T cells from PBMCs. Noted subset: CD45RA-negative fraction. This CDR3 is CASTSLARETQYF. The DNA for the CDR3 is TGTGCCAGCACCTCCTTAGCTAGGGAGACCCAGTACTTC.